Presented here are 21 T cell receptor beta chains from one specimen sequenced in a study of Graves' ophthalmopathy and Graves' hyperthyroidism. For repertoire sequencing, the TCR beta CDR3 regions were amplified from RNA transcripts. After a first-round RT-PCR with HTBI primers, a second-round multiplex PCR was run. TCRdb reprocessed the multiplex PCR reads via MiXCR and lists one record per CDR3 protein. The repertoire holds about 370,000 distinct CDR3 sequences, with approximately 20% as singletons. Material: peripheral blood. The receptors derive from a woman aged 18-35 years with Graves' ophthalmopathy.

The sample holds many counts of this clonotype. The rearrangement links TRBV20-1 to TRBJ2-2, with TRBD2 identical over 8 bases. This CDR3 is 16 amino acids long. Looked up from germline, CDR1 is DFQATT and CDR2 is SNEGSKA (reference sequence). V lost 0 bases to trimming and J lost 5 bases; unmatched junction nucleotides: 8. In DNA, the CDR3 is TGCAGTGCTAGAGAGACTAGCGCCGGATGGACCGGGGAGCTGTTTTTT. Its protein product is CSARETSAGWTGELFF.

This clonotype occurred many times. The chain links TRBV28 to TRBJ2-7; D is unresolved. CDR3 length: 13 amino acids. Germline CDR1 reads MDHEN; CDR2 reads SYDVKM. V was clipped by 5 bases and J by 2 bases, with 10 bases between them. The CDR3 loop is CASSRVATYEQYF. In nucleotides, the CDR3 is TGTGCCAGCAGTAGGGTCGCCACCTACGAGCAGTACTTC. The full variable domain, its missing parts supplied by reference TRBV28 and TRBJ2-7, is DVKVTQSSRYLVKRTGEKVFLECVQDMDHENMFWYRQDPGLGLRLIYFSYDVKMKEKGDIPEGYSVSREKKERFSLILESASTNQTSMYLCASSRVATYEQYFGPGTRLTVT.

CDR3 sequence (DNA): TGTGCCAGCAGTTACTCGGGGCCGGGTGGTGAAGCTTTCTTT. This translates into CASSYSGPGGEAFF. The chain links TRBV6-2 or TRBV6-3 to TRBJ1-1; tentative D call: TRBD1 (5 bases). Germline V lookup: CDR1 MNHEY, CDR2 SVGEGT. V lost 0 bases and J 7 bases, leaving 12 bases between the germline ends. The CDR3 runs 14 residues.

This clonotype has at least ten counts. The chain combines TRBV27 with TRBJ2-5, with 7 bases matching TRBD1. The CDR3 spans 15 residues. The germline V gene encodes CDR1 MNHEY and CDR2 SMNVEV (reference sequence). The junction had 7 bases not matched to a gene; V was cut back by 4 bases and J by 2 bases. CDR3 sequence (DNA): TGTGCCAGCAGTTCGACCAACAGGGGACAAGAGACCCAGTACTTC. It translates to CASSSTNRGQETQYF.

There are many counts of this clonotype. The chain uses TRBV6-5 and TRBJ2-5; TRBD2 matches 9 bases. The CDR3 runs to 15 residues. V lost 2 bases and J lost 4; bases outside the gene matches: 5. Per the germline V gene, CDR1 is MNHEY and CDR2 is SVGAGI. The CDR3 DNA follows: TGTGCCAGCAGTTACATCTCGACTAGCGGAGAGACCCAGTACTTC. Protein: CASSYISTSGETQYF.

This clonotype was seen many times. The rearrangement links TRBV27 to TRBJ1-1; maybe TRBD1 (6 bases). Germline V lookup: CDR1 MNHEY, CDR2 SMNVEV (reference sequence). The CDR3 has 15 amino acids. Trimming took off 3 bases at V and 3 bases at J, with 14 bases between the two ends. CDR3 protein: CASSFRGAGDTEAFF. CDR3 sequence (DNA): TGTGCCAGCAGTTTCCGGGGGGCCGGGGACACTGAAGCTTTCTTT.

The table lists this clonotype with many counts. The chain is built from TRBV6-2 or TRBV6-3 and TRBJ1-2; TRBD1 might be the D (5 bases). The germline V gene encodes CDR1 MNHEY and CDR2 SVGEGT. V was pared by 5 bases and J by 4 bases, with 11 bases between. This CDR3 comprises 13 residues. Written as DNA, the CDR3 is TGTGCCAGCAGTCCCGACAGACTCTATGGCTACACCTTC. Amino acids: CASSPDRLYGYTF.

This clonotype was observed many times. The V call is TRBV6-5, the J call TRBJ1-1; 8 bases match TRBD1. CDR1 and CDR2 from the germline V gene are MNHEY and SVGAGI. The CDR3 runs 15 residues. After removal of 7 bases from V and 0 bases from J, the junction contained 7 bases not matched to a gene. CDR3 bases: TGTGCCAGCATGTCGGACAGGGCATTGAACACTGAAGCTTTCTTT. Translated, it gives CASMSDRALNTEAFF.

There are many counts of this clonotype. This could be a read error, since a much larger clone is one nucleotide away. V usage is TRBV6-1 and J usage is TRBJ1-1, with D hard to call. V lost 6 bases and J 4 bases, leaving 6 bases between the germline ends. Germline V gives CDR1 MNHNS, CDR2 SASEGT. The CDR3 has 11 residues. CDR3 residues: CASREVTEAFF. CDR3 coding DNA: TGTGCCAGCAGGGAGGTCACTGAAGCTTTCTTT.

This clonotype was detected only a few times. The CDR3 sequence: CASSKGTAEAFF. The CDR3 nucleotides are TGTGCCAGCAGCAAGGGCACAGCTGAAGCTTTCTTT. The V gene is TRBV6-1, the J gene TRBJ1-1; D gene unclear. The CDR3 spans 12 residues. Germline CDR1 MNHNS, CDR2 SASEGT. V gave up 6 bases and J gave up 6 bases, with 11 bases separating them.

This rearrangement joins TRBV6-2 or TRBV6-3 to TRBJ1-1; D perhaps matches TRBD1 (5 bases). CDR1 and CDR2 (germline): MNHEY, SVGEGT. CDR3 length: 14 amino acids. Trimming pared 6 bases from V and 1 base from J, leaving 12 bases between. The chain's CDR3 is CASRGVSRNTEAFF. CDR3 nucleotide sequence: TGTGCCAGCAGGGGGGTCAGCCGGAACACTGAAGCTTTCTTT.

This clonotype was picked up many times. The rearrangement joins TRBV6-5 to TRBJ1-2; D not resolved. This CDR3 is 13 amino acids long. The germline gives CDR1 MNHEY, CDR2 SVGAGI. Trimming removed 4 bases from V and 4 bases from J, with 10 bases in between. The CDR3 DNA sequence: TGTGCCAGCAGTTGGACGGGTTCCTATGGCTACACCTTC. The encoded protein is CASSWTGSYGYTF.

This clonotype has a handful of counts. The chain recombines TRBV12-5 with TRBJ1-2; no definite D call. V was pared by 0 bases and J by 5 bases, with 13 bases between. This CDR3 comprises 15 residues. Germline CDR1 reads LGHNT; CDR2 reads FRNRAP. CDR3 residues: CASGLVLGRVYGYTF. For the CDR3, the DNA is TGTGCTAGTGGTTTGGTACTGGGCAGAGTTTATGGCTACACCTTC.

CDR3 sequence: CASSIWESQTQFYGYTF. In nucleotides, the CDR3 is TGTGCCAGCAGTATCTGGGAGTCCCAAACTCAATTCTATGGCTACACCTTC. The gene calls are TRBV12-3 or TRBV12-4 and TRBJ1-2, with D hard to call. The CDR3 sequence is 17 residues long. V lost 5 bases to trimming and J lost 4 bases, with 23 bases between them.

This clonotype was counted at least ten times. The rearrangement joins TRBV10-1 to TRBJ2-5, with D perhaps TRBD1 (5 bases). The CDR3 loop spans 16 amino acids. The V gene lost 5 bases and the J gene lost 5 bases, with 21 bases spanning the gap. Germline lookup yields CDR1 WNHNN and CDR2 SYGVQD (reference sequence). The CDR3 coding sequence is TGCGCCAGCAGTCGTTCTCAGGGAAATCTAGGGGAGACCCAGTACTTC. Protein: CASSRSQGNLGETQYF.

This clonotype was seen more than once but under ten times. The CDR3 DNA sequence: TGTGCCAGCAGCTCCCGTGGGACAGGGAGCTACGAGCAGTACTTC. Its protein is CASSSRGTGSYEQYF. This chain uses TRBV6-2 or TRBV6-3 with TRBJ2-7; the match to TRBD1 covers 9 bases. V lost 6 bases, J lost 3 bases, and 9 bases stayed unmatched. This CDR3 is 15 amino acids long. Germline V lookup: CDR1 MNHEY, CDR2 SVGEGT.

This clonotype has at least ten counts. The V gene is TRBV27, the J gene TRBJ2-7; a possible D gene is TRBD2 (5 bases). V was clipped by 2 bases and J by 4 bases, with 18 bases between them. CDR1 and CDR2 from the germline V gene are MNHEY and SMNVEV (reference sequence). The length of the CDR3 is 16 residues. The CDR3 DNA sequence: TGTGCCAGCAGTTTACGGTGGTCGCCCACGGGATACGAGCAGTACTTC. Its protein is CASSLRWSPTGYEQYF.

This clonotype was recorded at least ten times. V and J are TRBV7-2 and TRBJ1-1, with D maybe TRBD1 (5 bases). CDR3 length: 16 residues. Germline V lookup: CDR1 SGHTA, CDR2 FQGNSA. The V gene lost 4 bases and the J gene lost 0 bases, with 15 bases spanning the gap. CDR3 DNA sequence: TGTGCCAGCAGCTCGGGGGGAGACGGGATGAACACTGAAGCTTTCTTT. It is translated as CASSSGGDGMNTEAFF.

This clonotype was detected ten times or more. For the CDR3, the DNA is TGTGCCAGCAGACGGGGAAGCGGCGGCACCGGGGAGCTGTTTTTT. This codes for CASRRGSGGTGELFF. This chain connects TRBV27 to TRBJ2-2; perhaps TRBD2 as D (5 bases). This CDR3 comprises 15 residues. Germline V lookup: CDR1 MNHEY, CDR2 SMNVEV (reference sequence). The V gene lost 6 bases and the J gene lost 4 bases, with 15 bases spanning the gap.

In this sample, this clonotype turned up many times. V usage is TRBV12-3 or TRBV12-4 and J usage is TRBJ2-7; TRBD2 is a possible D gene (6 bases). Trimming took 6 bases from V and 6 from J, leaving 18 bases between them. The CDR3 is made up of 14 amino acids. Here the CDR3 reads CASSPGGARGEQYF. Here the CDR3 DNA reads TGTGCCAGCAGCCCAGGAGGGGCTAGGGGCGAGCAGTACTTC.

This clonotype appeared many times. J is TRBJ2-7 and V is TRBV7-8; TRBD2 is a possible D gene (5 bases). Germline assignment: CDR1 SGHVS and CDR2 FQNEAQ. V dropped 1 base and J dropped 0 bases, with 13 bases sitting between them. The CDR3 is 16 amino acids. The CDR3 DNA follows: TGTGCCAGCAGCTTAGTAATGTCTGGGAGCTCCTACGAGCAGTACTTC. Protein product: CASSLVMSGSSYEQYF.